Each of the 30 T cell receptor beta chains below was sequenced from the same sample in a study of CD8 T cells in ankylosing spondylitis. These receptors' targets are unknown. TCRdb passed the 5' RACE reads through MiXCR, listing each CDR3 protein once. Of 750,000 to 850,000 distinct CDR3 sequences detected, roughly 10% appear once; the ten largest clones hold around 0.51%. Notes on the study in general: Characteristic, it appeared, of ankylosing spondylitis blood was a TCR beta motif of eight highly homologous variants.

The sample consisted of blood, either unsorted or a sorted T cell fraction (not recorded which). These receptors were obtained from a male donor with ankylosing spondylitis.

This clonotype was recorded many times. The rearrangement links TRBV29-1 to TRBJ2-1, with D perhaps TRBD1 (7 bases). Trimming left V 7 bases short and J 12 bases short, with 28 bases between. CDR3 length: 15 residues. Germline assignment: CDR1 SQVTM and CDR2 ANQGSEA. CDR3 sequence reads: CSAKEGRVARGTQFF. CDR3 in DNA: TGCAGCGCTAAGGAGGGACGTGTGGCCAGGGGGACGCAGTTCTTC.

At least ten counts were recorded for this clonotype. The V gene is TRBV5-1, the J gene TRBJ2-7; D not certain. CDR1 is SGHRS and CDR2 is YFSETQ in the germline V gene. V was cut by 3 bases and J by 4 bases, with 14 bases left in between. CDR3 size: 14 residues. CDR3 sequence (DNA): TGCGCCAGCAGCTCATCACCAGGTCGTTACGAGCAGTACTTC. It yields the protein CASSSSPGRYEQYF.

This clonotype has a handful of counts. The rearrangement uses TRBV27 and TRBJ1-1; no reliable D call. Germline V gives CDR1 MNHEY, CDR2 SMNVEV (reference sequence). V was shortened by 7 bases and J by 3 bases, with 9 bases between the two germline ends. This CDR3 has 12 amino acids. CDR3: CASMGKYTEAFF. DNA of the CDR3: TGTGCCAGCATGGGGAAGTACACTGAAGCTTTCTTT.

The V gene is TRBV28, the J gene TRBJ1-1; no definite D call. This CDR3 spans 13 amino acids. Germline V lookup: CDR1 MDHEN, CDR2 SYDVKM. The V gene lost 4 bases and the J gene lost 4 bases, with 10 bases spanning the gap. Written as DNA, the CDR3 is TGTGCCAGCAGTTCTCCGCCCGGCACTGAAGCTTTCTTT. This translates into CASSSPPGTEAFF.

V gene TRBV6-6 combines with J gene TRBJ2-3, with TRBD2 as a possible D gene (7 bases). CDR1 MNHNY and CDR2 SVGAGI come from the germline V gene (reference sequence). Deletions cut 6 bases from V and 8 bases from J, with 15 bases between. There are 13 residues in the CDR3. The CDR3 is CASRNKGGGTQYF. DNA of the CDR3: TGTGCCAGCAGGAACAAGGGGGGGGGTACGCAGTATTTT.

This clonotype has at least ten counts. The chain is built from TRBV7-2 and TRBJ2-1; 8 nucleotides line up with TRBD2. The V gene end was trimmed by 1 base and the J gene end by 5 bases; junction bases not matched to a gene: 7. This CDR3 region has 16 residues. Germline CDR1 reads SGHTA; CDR2 reads FQGNSA. CDR3 nucleotides: TGTGCCAGCAGCTTAGAGAGCGGGAGCGGGGACAATGAGCAGTTCTTC. Residues: CASSLESGSGDNEQFF.

At least ten counts were recorded for this clonotype. The chain combines TRBV20-1 with TRBJ1-1; maybe TRBD1 (6 bases). V lost 0 bases, J lost 4 bases, and 9 bases lay in between. This CDR3 has 13 amino acids. Germline CDR1 reads DFQATT; CDR2 reads SNEGSKA (reference sequence). The CDR3 DNA is TGCAGTGCTAGAGACGGGGGCCGCACTGAAGCTTTCTTT. This codes for CSARDGGRTEAFF.

This clonotype was detected ten times or more. The rearrangement joins TRBV12-3 or TRBV12-4 to TRBJ2-7; 8 bases fit TRBD1. V lost 5 bases, J lost 0 bases, and 6 bases stayed unmatched. The CDR3 has 15 amino acids. The CDR3 loop is CASSRDRGNSYEQYF. Written as DNA, the CDR3 is TGTGCCAGCAGTAGAGACAGGGGAAACTCCTACGAGCAGTACTTC.

This clonotype was seen only a few times. V is TRBV20-1 and J is TRBJ2-5, with D possibly TRBD1 on 7 matching bases. The V and J ends lost 6 bases and 2 bases respectively, with 16 bases between them. This CDR3 is 14 amino acids long. Germline values: CDR1 DFQATT, CDR2 SNEGSKA (reference sequence). The CDR3 loop reads CSADGGQFQETQYF. CDR3 in DNA: TGCAGTGCGGACGGGGGACAGTTTCAAGAGACCCAGTACTTC.

CDR3 sequence reads: CSAVQGSGANVLTF. CDR3 coding DNA: TGCAGTGCTGTACAGGGCTCTGGGGCCAACGTCCTGACTTTC. This chain links TRBV20-1 with TRBJ2-6; weak D call: TRBD1 (6 bases). The CDR3 extends over 14 amino acids. From germline, CDR1 is DFQATT and CDR2 SNEGSKA (reference sequence). V shed 5 bases and J shed 0 bases, with 8 bases lying between them.

This clonotype was seen ten or more times. The chain joins TRBV2 to TRBJ2-3, with 11 bases lining up with TRBD1. Germline V gene data show CDR1 as SNHLY and CDR2 as FYNNEI. The CDR3 length is 15 residues. J was trimmed by 4 bases and V by 5 bases; bases with no gene match: 5. The CDR3 coding sequence is TGTGCCAGCAGTCCACGGACAGGGGGCGCAGATACGCAGTATTTT. Translated: CASSPRTGGADTQYF. The whole variable domain, remainder taken from reference TRBV2 and TRBJ2-3, is EPEVTQTPSHQVTQMGQEVILRCVPISNHLYFYWYRQILGQKVEFLVSFYNNEISEKSEIFDDQFSVERPDGSNFTLKIRSTKLEDSAMYFCASSPRTGGADTQYFGPGTRLTVL.

This chain uses TRBV20-1 with TRBJ1-1, with D unresolved. V was trimmed by 1 base and J by 4 bases, leaving 1 base between them. Germline CDR1 and CDR2: DFQATT and SNEGSKA (reference sequence). This CDR3 region has 10 residues. CDR3 in amino acids: CSARATEAFF. The CDR3 nucleotides read TGCAGTGCTAGAGCCACTGAAGCTTTCTTT.

J is TRBJ2-7 and V is TRBV5-5; 9 bases fit TRBD1. The germline gives CDR1 SGHKS, CDR2 YYEKEE (reference sequence). The V gene end was trimmed by 4 bases and the J gene end by 7 bases; junction bases not matched to a gene: 9. This CDR3 is built from 14 residues. Here the CDR3 reads CASSPRTGVGEQYF. For the CDR3, the DNA is TGTGCCAGCAGCCCACGGACAGGGGTAGGGGAGCAGTACTTC.

The chain combines TRBV15 with TRBJ2-2; 7 positions agree with TRBD1. The CDR3 extends over 19 amino acids. The germline CDR1 and CDR2 sequences are LNHNV and YYDKDF (reference sequence). The trim removed 2 bases at V and 4 bases at J, leaving 16 bases unmatched. CDR3 bases: TGTGCCACCAGCAGACCCCTGGGACAGCCGCTTTTGTTCACCGGGGAGCTGTTTTTT. This sequence encodes CATSRPLGQPLLFTGELFF.

The chain employs TRBV4-3 and TRBJ2-2; D is possibly TRBD2 (6 bases). Trimming pared 3 bases from V and 3 bases from J, leaving 14 bases between. Looked up from germline, CDR1 is LGHNA and CDR2 is YSLEER. The CDR3 sequence is 16 residues long. The CDR3 DNA reads as TGCGCCAGCAGCCAGGTAGCAGGAGGGGACACCGGGGAGCTGTTTTTT. Encoded protein: CASSQVAGGDTGELFF.

Only a few counts were recorded for this clonotype. The chain joins TRBV20-1 to TRBJ1-5, with D tentatively TRBD1 (6 bases). Germline values: CDR1 DFQATT, CDR2 SNEGSKA (reference sequence). The CDR3 length is 14 residues. The ends were cut back, 6 bases at V and 4 bases at J, with 16 bases in the middle. CDR3: CSAPQRGRNQPQHF. CDR3 nucleotide sequence: TGCAGTGCCCCTCAGCGGGGGCGGAATCAGCCCCAGCATTTT.

Written as DNA, the CDR3 is TGTGCCAGCAGCCCGAAGTCTAGCCGTCGGAATGAGCAGTTCTTC. This encodes CASSPKSSRRNEQFF. The V gene is TRBV7-2, the J gene TRBJ2-1; D might be TRBD2 (5 bases). This CDR3 contains 15 residues. V was cut by 5 bases and J by 7 bases, with 18 bases left in between. CDR1 SGHTA and CDR2 FQGNSA come from the germline V gene.

This rearrangement joins TRBV4-2 to TRBJ2-2, with TRBD2 identical over 14 bases. Looked up from germline, CDR1 is LGHNA and CDR2 is YNFKEQ. J was trimmed by 1 base and V by 3 bases; bases with no gene match: 13. The CDR3 is 21 residues long. For the CDR3, the DNA is TGTGCCAGCAGCCAGCGACCCCCGGGACTAGCGGGAGTTGAGAACACCGGGGAGCTGTTTTTT. Encoded protein: CASSQRPPGLAGVENTGELFF.

This clonotype appeared a few times. The chain combines TRBV4-2 with TRBJ2-7, with TRBD1 matching 9 bases. The CDR3 is made up of 15 amino acids. V was clipped by 4 bases and J by 4 bases; unmatched bases: 8. The germline V gene has CDR1 LGHNA and CDR2 YNFKEQ. CDR3 protein: CASSPLQGATYEQYF. The CDR3 DNA sequence: TGTGCCAGCAGCCCCCTACAGGGGGCTACGTACGAGCAGTACTTC.

This clonotype was detected only a few times. The chain uses TRBV29-1 and TRBJ2-2; 9 nucleotides line up with TRBD2. The CDR3 has 14 amino acids. Unmatched junction bases numbered 7, after V lost 6 bases and J lost 5 bases. Per germline, CDR1 SQVTM and CDR2 ANQGSEA. The CDR3 DNA sequence: TGCAGCGTGCGGGCGGGGGGGCGGACCGGGGAGCTGTTTTTT. Its translation: CSVRAGGRTGELFF.

This clonotype showed up many times. The rearrangement links TRBV5-1 to TRBJ2-7, with D possibly called TRBD1 or TRBD2 (5 bases each). The V gene lost 2 bases and the J gene lost 6 bases, with 12 bases spanning the gap. CDR1 is SGHRS and CDR2 is YFSETQ in the germline V gene. This CDR3 spans 13 amino acids. The CDR3 sequence is CASSFSGPGEQYF. Here the CDR3 DNA reads TGCGCCAGCAGCTTCTCGGGGCCCGGCGAGCAGTACTTC.

V and J are TRBV5-1 and TRBJ2-3; D may be TRBD2 (6 bases). The CDR3 runs to 16 residues. CDR1 is SGHRS and CDR2 is YFSETQ in the germline V gene. V lost 1 base and J lost 4, with 16 bases in between. The CDR3 nucleotides read TGCGCCAGCAGCTTGAGCGCCGGGGGACGACCAGATACGCAGTATTTT. It translates to CASSLSAGGRPDTQYF.

Only a few counts were recorded for this clonotype. The rearrangement links TRBV20-1 to TRBJ1-4; perhaps TRBD1 as D (5 bases). V was clipped by 6 bases and J by 2 bases, with 7 bases between them. This CDR3 has 12 residues. Per the germline V gene, CDR1 is DFQATT and CDR2 is SNEGSKA (reference sequence). The DNA for the CDR3 is TGCAGTGCCCGACAGACTAATGAAAAACTGTTTTTT. Its translation is CSARQTNEKLFF.

Many counts were recorded for this clonotype. V is TRBV5-1 and J is TRBJ2-5; 9 nucleotides align to TRBD1. V gave up 1 base and J gave up 2 bases; unmatched junction bases: 6. The germline V gene encodes CDR1 SGHRS and CDR2 YFSETQ. The CDR3 runs to 16 residues. This CDR3 is CASSLMGQGLQETQYF. CDR3 DNA: TGCGCCAGCAGCTTGATGGGACAGGGATTACAAGAGACCCAGTACTTC.

The CDR3 DNA is TGTGCCAGCAGTCCCGGGGGAGCGGGGCCCTACAATGAGCAGTTCTTC. Its protein product is CASSPGGAGPYNEQFF. The chain links TRBV27 to TRBJ2-1, with TRBD2 matching 7 bases. The CDR3 runs 16 residues. V lost 5 bases, J lost 2 bases, and 9 bases stayed unmatched. Germline V gives CDR1 MNHEY, CDR2 SMNVEV (reference sequence).

The genes are TRBV18 and TRBJ1-5; D uncertain. Germline loops: CDR1 KGHSH, CDR2 LQKENI. This CDR3 spans 16 amino acids. Trimming left V 0 bases short and J 0 bases short, with 9 bases between. The CDR3, as DNA: TGTGCCAGCTCACCACCCGGGAGGGATAGCAATCAGCCCCAGCATTTT. Translated, it gives CASSPPGRDSNQPQHF.

This clonotype came up a few times. This chain links TRBV20-1 with TRBJ2-2, with 9 nucleotides matching TRBD1. The CDR3 spans 16 residues. CDR1 is DFQATT and CDR2 is SNEGSKA in the germline V gene (reference sequence). V lost 0 bases to trimming and J lost 3 bases; unmatched junction nucleotides: 5. The DNA for the CDR3 is TGCAGTGCTAGAGATGCACAGGGGGCAGACACCGGGGAGCTGTTTTTT. Translated, it gives CSARDAQGADTGELFF.

This clonotype was observed a few times. The chain couples TRBV7-2 to TRBJ1-2, with D unclear. Trimming pared 5 bases from V and 7 bases from J, leaving 26 bases between. CDR3 size: 17 residues. Germline-derived CDR1 and CDR2 are SGHTA and FQGNSA. The CDR3 sequence is CASSRAPETLQGVGYTF. CDR3 sequence (DNA): TGTGCCAGCAGCCGCGCCCCGGAGACACTCCAAGGTGTTGGCTACACCTTC. The full variable domain, rest sourced from reference TRBV7-2 and TRBJ1-2, is GAGVSQSPSNKVTEKGKDVELRCDPISGHTALYWYRQSLGQGLEFLIYFQGNSAPDKSGLPSDRFSAERTGGSVSTLTIQRTQQEDSAVYLCASSRAPETLQGVGYTFGSGTRLTVV.

The sample holds a few counts of this clonotype. The CDR3 region is CASSRDSRYNEQFF. CDR3 coding DNA: TGTGCCAGCAGCCGGGACTCGCGATACAATGAGCAGTTCTTC. V is TRBV3-1 and J is TRBJ2-1, with a tentative D call TRBD2 (6 bases). CDR1 LGHDT and CDR2 YNNKEL come from the germline V gene (reference sequence). V lost 4 bases and J 4 bases, leaving 11 bases between the germline ends. The CDR3 has 14 amino acids.

This chain joins TRBV19 and TRBJ2-3; 7 positions agree with TRBD1. The CDR3 is 15 residues long. Germline CDR1 reads LNHDA; CDR2 reads SQIVND (reference sequence). The trim removed 8 bases at V and 1 base at J, leaving 9 bases unmatched. The CDR3 nucleotides are TGTGCCAGTTCAAGAAGGGGGCCGGGCACAGATACGCAGTATTTT. This translates into CASSRRGPGTDTQYF.